In its sample, the clone carrying this T cell receptor (beta chain) ranks as medium-sized. This CDR3 contains 15 residues. The ends were cut back, 2 bases at V and 1 base at J, with 10 bases in the middle. Germline V gene data show CDR1 as SGHNT and CDR2 as YYREEE (reference sequence). One entry per CDR3 protein, called by TCRdb with MiXCR from the reads. This sample has roughly 300 distinct CDR3 sequences, with approximately 8.1% found just once. The material sequenced was CD4+ T cells from peripheral blood. This TCR was sampled from a human donor with rheumatoid arthritis. This chain joins TRBV5-4 and TRBJ2-1; the D gene is possibly TRBD2 (6 bases). As DNA, the CDR3 is TGTGCCAGCAGCTTTGTTAGCGGATCCTACAATGAGCAGTTCTTC. Encoded protein: CASSFVSGSYNEQFF. The entire variable domain, with the rest obtained from reference TRBV5-4 and TRBJ2-1, is as follows: ETGVTQSPTHLIKTRGQQVTLRCSSQSGHNTVSWYQQALGQGPQFIFQYYREEENGRGNFPPRFSGLQFPNYSSELNVNALELDDSALYLCASSFVSGSYNEQFFGPGTRLTVL.